These 22 T cell receptor beta chains came from one sample sequenced in a study of shared clonotypes between healthy human individuals. The data were produced by immunoSEQ multiplex PCR, yet TCRdb's version contains in-frame clones alone and is incomplete. The sample shows 550,000 to 800,000 clones, 90% of them seen only once. The sequencing input was memory CD8+ T cells from PBMCs. This sample's subset: CD45RO+ cells pooled with CCR7-negative TemRA cells. The receptors shown here come from a young man in good health. Some clones in this sample may be carry-over from other donors' samples.

The chain uses TRBV11-2 and TRBJ2-7; D is possibly TRBD1 (5 bases). The CDR3 is 15 amino acids. Trimming pared 0 bases from V and 7 bases from J, leaving 16 bases between. Germline V gene sequence: CDR1 SGHAT, CDR2 FQNNGV. CDR3 DNA sequence: TGTGCCAGCAGCTTAGATCCTGGGGCAGGGTGGGAGCAGTACTTC. Its translation: CASSLDPGAGWEQYF.

The chain recombines TRBV6-5 with TRBJ1-1; D unclear. The ends were cut back, 0 bases at V and 8 bases at J, with 7 bases in the middle. Germline lookup yields CDR1 MNHEY and CDR2 SVGAGI. This CDR3 comprises 12 residues. As DNA, the CDR3 is TGTGCCAGCAGTTACTCTTTCCCCGAAGCTTTCTTT. Its translation: CASSYSFPEAFF.

The chain recombines TRBV4-1 with TRBJ2-1; TRBD1 matches at 10 bases. The germline V gene has CDR1 MGHRA and CDR2 YSYEKL. The CDR3 runs to 14 residues. The ends lost 1 base at V and 12 bases at J; junction bases unmatched: 6. CDR3 bases: TGCGCCAGCAGCCAAGGACAGGGGGCACGGGGGCAGTTCTTC. Translated: CASSQGQGARGQFF.

The chain recombines TRBV27 with TRBJ2-7, with 10 nucleotides matching TRBD1. V lost 2 bases, J lost 1 base, and 2 bases stayed unmatched. The CDR3 spans 15 residues. Germline CDR1 MNHEY, CDR2 SMNVEV (reference sequence). The CDR3 here is CASSLADRGSYEQYF. The CDR3 nucleotides are TGTGCCAGCAGTTTAGCGGACAGGGGGTCCTACGAGCAGTACTTC.

This clone was detected only once. The chain carries TRBV9 and TRBJ2-7, with 8 bases matching TRBD1. The germline V gene encodes CDR1 SGDLS and CDR2 YYNGEE. The CDR3 covers 16 residues. V gave up 0 bases and J gave up 1 base; unmatched junction bases: 6. This CDR3 is CASSVATGGQSYEQYF. For the CDR3, the DNA is TGTGCCAGCAGCGTAGCTACAGGGGGGCAGTCCTACGAGCAGTACTTC.

This chain joins TRBV7-9 and TRBJ2-5; 7 bases align to TRBD1. The V segment lost 5 bases and the J segment 3 bases; nucleotides outside the gene matches: 9. Per the germline V gene, CDR1 is SEHNR and CDR2 is FQNEAQ (reference sequence). The CDR3 is 15 amino acids. The CDR3: CASSLIYGQEETQYF. CDR3 nucleotides: TGTGCCAGCAGCCTTATATACGGACAGGAAGAGACCCAGTACTTC. The variable domain in full, with the rest retrieved from reference TRBV7-9 and TRBJ2-5, is DTGVSQNPRHKITKRGQNVTFRCDPISEHNRLYWYRQTLGQGPEFLTYFQNEAQLEKSRLLSDRFSAERPKGSFSTLEIQRTEQGDSAMYLCASSLIYGQEETQYFGPGTRLLVL.

V gene TRBV7-3 combines with J gene TRBJ2-3; D is possibly TRBD1 or TRBD2 (5 bases each). Per the germline V gene, CDR1 is SGHTA and CDR2 is FQGTGA. The V end was cut by 5 bases, the J end by 3 bases, with 18 bases between. The CDR3 runs 16 residues. The CDR3 spells CASSEAGWDGTDTQYF. CDR3 nucleotides: TGTGCCAGCAGCGAGGCAGGGTGGGACGGGACAGATACGCAGTATTTT.

The sample holds one count of this clone. The chain uses TRBV7-9 and TRBJ2-1, with D uncertain. This CDR3 has 14 amino acids. Trimming took off 5 bases at V and 8 bases at J, with 16 bases between the two ends. Germline lookup yields CDR1 SEHNR and CDR2 FQNEAQ (reference sequence). This CDR3 reads CASSTSRPSHEQFF. For the CDR3, the DNA is TGTGCCAGCAGCACCTCCCGCCCGAGCCATGAGCAGTTCTTC.

The J gene is TRBJ2-7, the V gene TRBV27, with 8 bases identical to TRBD2. V shed 6 bases, J shed 3 bases, and the junction held 4 bases outside the gene matches. Germline CDR1 is MNHEY and CDR2 is SMNVEV (reference sequence). There are 13 residues in the CDR3. The CDR3 sequence is CASRSGSVYEQYF. As DNA, the CDR3 is TGTGCCAGCAGAAGCGGGAGTGTCTACGAGCAGTACTTC.

This clone was observed a few times. The chain combines TRBV10-1 with TRBJ1-1; 10 bases line up with TRBD1. The V gene's germline CDR1 is WNHNN and CDR2 SYGVQD (reference sequence). The V segment lost 6 bases and the J segment 3 bases; nucleotides outside the gene matches: 7. This CDR3 contains 15 residues. Written as DNA, the CDR3 is TGCGCCAGCAGAAGGGACAGGGGAGGGGACACTGAAGCTTTCTTT. Translated, it gives CASRRDRGGDTEAFF.

The chain uses TRBV11-2 and TRBJ2-2; TRBD1 matches 7 bases. This CDR3 contains 15 residues. CDR1 is SGHAT and CDR2 is FQNNGV in the germline V gene. V gave up 3 bases and J gave up 2 bases; unmatched junction bases: 3. The CDR3 nucleotides are TGTGCCAGCAGCTTCGGGACAGAAAACACCGGGGAGCTGTTTTTT. Translating gives CASSFGTENTGELFF.

The chain is built from TRBV6-5 and TRBJ2-5, with 7 bases identical to TRBD1. The CDR3 extends over 15 amino acids. J lost 5 bases, V lost 5 bases, and 11 bases had no gene match. Germline CDR1 and CDR2: MNHEY and SVGAGI. The CDR3 DNA is TGTGCCAGCAGTACCGTAGGACAGGTTTATGAGACCCAGTACTTC. Translating it yields CASSTVGQVYETQYF.

Of note for this clone: Other DNA sequences from this sample encode an identical CDR3 as well. The chain links TRBV9 to TRBJ2-5, with D possibly being TRBD1 (6 bases). CDR1 is SGDLS and CDR2 is YYNGEE in the germline V gene. The CDR3 has 13 amino acids. The V gene lost 0 bases and the J gene lost 5 bases, with 8 bases spanning the gap. This chain's CDR3 is CASSVARGETQYF. The CDR3 DNA reads as TGTGCCAGCAGCGTAGCTAGGGGGGAGACCCAGTACTTC.

The chain links TRBV11-2 to TRBJ2-7; 7 bases map to TRBD1. The germline V gene has CDR1 SGHAT and CDR2 FQNNGV. Unmatched junction bases numbered 6, after V lost 1 base and J lost 3 bases. The CDR3 covers 15 residues. Here the CDR3 DNA reads TGTGCCAGCAGCTTAGGTCCGGACAGGCACTACGAGCAGTACTTC. Its protein product is CASSLGPDRHYEQYF.

The chain joins TRBV4-1 to TRBJ2-5; D is possibly TRBD2 (6 bases). The J call could be wrong; TRBJ2-7 is a better fit for the DNA end. Germline values: CDR1 MGHRA, CDR2 YSYEKL. This CDR3 comprises 16 residues. CDR3 residues: CASSQASGTHLYEQYF. CDR3 DNA sequence: TGCGCCAGCAGCCAAGCTTCCGGGACTCACCTCTACGAGCAGTACTTC.

V is TRBV15 and J is TRBJ2-3; TRBD2 might be the D (7 bases). CDR1 is LNHNV, CDR2 YYDKDF, per germline (reference sequence). The CDR3 covers 16 residues. With 3 bases removed from V and 4 bases from J, the gap between germline ends came to 17 bases. CDR3 in amino acids: CATSSGRRGAADTQYF. In DNA form, the CDR3 reads TGTGCCACCAGCAGCGGCCGTCGGGGGGCCGCAGATACGCAGTATTTT. The full variable domain, completed using reference TRBV15 and TRBJ2-3, is DAMVIQNPRYQVTQFGKPVTLSCSQTLNHNVMYWYQQKSSQAPKLLFHYYDKDFNNEADTPDNFQSRRPNTSFCFLDIRSPGLGDTAMYLCATSSGRRGAADTQYFGPGTRLTVL.

CDR3 region: CASSADSGSTGELFF. DNA of the CDR3: TGTGCCAGCAGCGCGGATAGTGGGTCCACCGGGGAGCTGTTTTTT. The chain carries TRBV11-1 and TRBJ2-2; no clear D. CDR3 length equals 15 residues. Trimming stripped 5 bases from V and 4 bases from J, with 14 bases between. Per germline, CDR1 SGHAT and CDR2 FQDESV (reference sequence). The full variable domain, its missing parts supplied by reference TRBV11-1 and TRBJ2-2, is EAEVAQSPRYKITEKSQAVAFWCDPISGHATLYWYRQILGQGPELLVQFQDESVVDDSQLPKDRFSAERLKGVDSTLKIQPAELGDSAMYLCASSADSGSTGELFFGEGSRLTVL.

This chain connects TRBV7-3 to TRBJ2-3; 10 nucleotides agree with TRBD2. The CDR3 totals 18 residues. V lost 5 bases and J lost 1; bases outside the gene matches: 12. Germline V CDR1 and CDR2: SGHTA, FQGTGA. In DNA form, the CDR3 reads TGTGCCAGCAGCCGAGGGGGGTGGACTAGCGGTCGCACAGATACGCAGTATTTT. It yields the protein CASSRGGWTSGRTDTQYF.

The V and J genes are TRBV28 and TRBJ2-7, with 9 nucleotides matching TRBD1. CDR3 size: 15 residues. V was clipped by 2 bases and J by 9 bases; unmatched bases: 11. Germline CDR1 and CDR2: MDHEN and SYDVKM. The CDR3 protein is CASSLIRTGESGQYF. The CDR3 DNA sequence: TGTGCCAGCAGTTTAATTCGGACAGGGGAGAGCGGGCAGTACTTC. Full variable domain (remainder filled in from reference TRBV28 and TRBJ2-7): DVKVTQSSRYLVKRTGEKVFLECVQDMDHENMFWYRQDPGLGLRLIYFSYDVKMKEKGDIPEGYSVSREKKERFSLILESASTNQTSMYLCASSLIRTGESGQYFGPGTRLTVT.

This clone was detected once. CDR3 DNA: TGTGCTAGTCAGGTAGCGGGCCAAGAGACCCAGTACTTC. Protein: CASQVAGQETQYF. The chain joins TRBV12-5 to TRBJ2-5; 7 bases are a match to TRBD2. The CDR3 runs to 13 residues. The junction had 4 bases not matched to a gene; V was cut back by 8 bases and J by 1 base. CDR1 is LGHNT and CDR2 is FRNRAP in the germline V gene.

The rearrangement links TRBV4-1 to TRBJ1-5; tentative D call: TRBD1 (5 bases). Germline V gene sequence: CDR1 MGHRA, CDR2 YSYEKL. The CDR3 covers 15 residues. Trimming took 0 bases from V and 9 from J, leaving 15 bases between them. Here the CDR3 reads CASSQEGQGLWPQHF. The CDR3 nucleotides read TGCGCCAGCAGCCAAGAAGGTCAGGGCTTATGGCCCCAGCATTTT.

The chain has TRBV4-2 and TRBJ1-3, with a possible D match to TRBD1 (6 bases). The V end lost 3 bases, the J end lost 3 bases, and 9 bases lay between the germline ends. Germline CDR1 LGHNA, CDR2 YNFKEQ. The CDR3 is made up of 14 amino acids. For the CDR3, the DNA is TGTGCCAGCAGCCAGGGGGCGGATGGAAACACCATATATTTT. It yields the protein CASSQGADGNTIYF.